One sample yielded the 14 T cell receptor beta chains listed below, sequenced in a study of identical twins. TCRdb itself ran the 5' RACE reads through MiXCR, one entry per CDR3 protein. The table has about 100,000 distinct CDR3 sequences, under 6.5% seen once; the top ten hold 9.5% to 15%. Sequencing was performed on memory T cells sorted from blood. The receptors stem from a woman aged 50 to 65 in good health.

This clonotype was detected ten times or more. The chain is built from TRBV5-6 and TRBJ2-3; TRBD2 matches at 13 bases. The CDR3 extends over 18 amino acids. Germline V gene data show CDR1 as SGHDT and CDR2 as YYEEEE. V shed 3 bases, J shed 0 bases, and the junction held 7 bases outside the gene matches. The CDR3 DNA reads as TGTGCCAGCAGCTCACTAGCGGGAGGGTATTCTAGCACAGATACGCAGTATTTT. It is translated as CASSSLAGGYSSTDTQYF.

This clonotype has at least ten counts. The chain carries TRBV7-9 and TRBJ2-1; 9 bases align to TRBD2. There are 15 residues in the CDR3. Germline loops: CDR1 SEHNR, CDR2 FQNEAQ (reference sequence). V shed 5 bases and J 0 bases; nucleotides not matched to a gene: 2. The CDR3 sequence is CASSRSGSSYNEQFF. CDR3 in DNA: TGTGCCAGCAGCCGTAGCGGGAGCTCCTACAATGAGCAGTTCTTC.

This clonotype was counted ten times or more. V gene TRBV7-9 combines with J gene TRBJ1-4; D is possibly TRBD1 (6 bases). V lost 5 bases and J 8 bases, leaving 18 bases between the germline ends. CDR1 and CDR2 from the germline V gene are SEHNR and FQNEAQ (reference sequence). This CDR3 contains 15 residues. The DNA for the CDR3 is TGTGCCAGCAGCGCCTACAGGGCAGTTCGGGAAAAACTGTTTTTT. Protein sequence: CASSAYRAVREKLFF.

This clonotype occurred many times. J is TRBJ2-3 and V is TRBV5-1; the D is unclear. Germline V gives CDR1 SGHRS, CDR2 YFSETQ. Deletions cut 5 bases from V and 5 bases from J, with 6 bases between. The CDR3 length is 11 residues. Here the CDR3 DNA reads TGCGCCAGCAGAGATGTAGATACGCAGTATTTT. Protein: CASRDVDTQYF.

In this sample, this clonotype turned up many times. The CDR3 loop is CASSGVASSYNEQFF. In nucleotides, the CDR3 is TGTGCCAGCAGCGGAGTAGCGAGCTCCTACAATGAGCAGTTCTTC. The V and J genes are TRBV11-2 and TRBJ2-1; possible D gene TRBD2, 5 bases. Trimming shortened V by 5 bases and J by 0 bases, and 11 bases separated the two germline ends. CDR1 is SGHAT, CDR2 FQNNGV, per germline. CDR3 size: 15 residues.

This clonotype has ten or more counts. The V and J genes are TRBV28 and TRBJ2-3; D not certain. Between the trimmed V and J ends, which lost 8 bases and 5 bases, there was a span of 17 bases. Germline V gene sequence: CDR1 MDHEN, CDR2 SYDVKM. The CDR3 covers 14 residues. Here the CDR3 DNA reads TGTGCCAGCTCCCTAACTCTTATGGAAGATACGCAGTATTTT. Its translation: CASSLTLMEDTQYF.

In its sample, this clonotype was seen many times. V gene TRBV11-1 combines with J gene TRBJ2-3; 7 bases fit TRBD2. V lost 5 bases to trimming and J lost 2 bases; unmatched junction nucleotides: 7. CDR3 length: 15 residues. Germline V CDR1 and CDR2: SGHAT, FQDESV (reference sequence). The CDR3 spells CASSSQTSFTDTQYF. CDR3 coding DNA: TGTGCCAGCAGCAGCCAGACTAGCTTCACAGATACGCAGTATTTT.

This clonotype was seen many times. The chain recombines TRBV19 with TRBJ2-7; TRBD2 matches at 7 bases. Trimming removed 3 bases from V and 6 bases from J; junction bases left unmatched: 11. The germline gives CDR1 LNHDA, CDR2 SQIVND (reference sequence). There are 15 residues in the CDR3. The DNA for the CDR3 is TGTGCCAGTAGTATCGTGGAGGGGAGGGACGCCGAGCAGTACTTC. Protein: CASSIVEGRDAEQYF.

The table lists this clonotype with many counts. The chain joins TRBV5-1 to TRBJ1-2, with 7 bases matching TRBD1. The CDR3 runs 17 residues. Losses at the gene ends were 4 bases for V and 4 bases for J; bases not matched to a gene: 16. In germline, CDR1 is SGHRS, CDR2 YFSETQ. The CDR3 here is CASSTGDRAGKSYGYTF. The CDR3 DNA reads TGCGCCAGCAGCACGGGAGACAGGGCGGGAAAAAGCTATGGCTACACCTTC. Looking up the rest from reference TRBV5-1 and TRBJ1-2 gives the full variable domain: KAGVTQTPRYLIKTRGQQVTLSCSPISGHRSVSWYQQTPGQGLQFLFEYFSETQRNKGNFPGRFSGRQFSNSRSEMNVSTLELGDSALYLCASSTGDRAGKSYGYTFGSGTRLTVV.

The chain has TRBV11-2 and TRBJ2-1, with D perhaps matching TRBD2 (6 bases). The CDR3 is 14 residues long. Deletions cut 4 bases from V and 4 bases from J, with 11 bases between. The germline gives CDR1 SGHAT, CDR2 FQNNGV. Here the CDR3 reads CASSWEDPYNEQFF. In DNA form, the CDR3 reads TGTGCCAGCAGCTGGGAGGACCCTTACAATGAGCAGTTCTTC.

The rearrangement links TRBV5-1 to TRBJ1-2; D is unresolved. Germline-derived CDR1 and CDR2 are SGHRS and YFSETQ. Between the trimmed V and J ends, which lost 0 bases and 10 bases, there was a span of 13 bases. This CDR3 comprises 13 residues. CDR3 in DNA: TGCGCCAGCAGCTTGGAAACACAAGGAAACTACACCTTC. Encoded protein: CASSLETQGNYTF. Full variable domain (rest looked up from reference TRBV5-1 and TRBJ1-2): KAGVTQTPRYLIKTRGQQVTLSCSPISGHRSVSWYQQTPGQGLQFLFEYFSETQRNKGNFPGRFSGRQFSNSRSEMNVSTLELGDSALYLCASSLETQGNYTFGSGTRLTVV.

This clonotype was recorded at least ten times. The CDR3 reads CASSQDYDRPNTEAFF. The CDR3 coding sequence is TGTGCCAGCAGCCAAGATTATGACAGGCCGAACACTGAAGCTTTCTTT. The rearrangement uses TRBV14 and TRBJ1-1, with a tentative D call TRBD1 (6 bases). The V gene's germline CDR1 is SGHDN and CDR2 FVKESK. The CDR3 totals 16 residues. V lost 0 bases and J 1 base, leaving 12 bases between the germline ends.

This clonotype has a count of ten or more. This sequence joins TRBV13 and TRBJ2-1; 9 bases map to TRBD2. The germline V gene encodes CDR1 PRHDT and CDR2 FYEKMQ (reference sequence). Trimming took 0 bases from V and 3 from J; bases not matched to a gene: 6. The CDR3 sequence is 17 residues long. The CDR3 nucleotides are TGTGCCAGCAGCTTAGGGTTAGCGGGAGCGAACTACAATGAGCAGTTCTTC. Its translation: CASSLGLAGANYNEQFF.

This clonotype was seen repeatedly, ten times or more. The chain joins TRBV12-3 or TRBV12-4 to TRBJ2-5; D perhaps matches TRBD1 (6 bases). V was pared by 6 bases and J by 10 bases, with 15 bases between. The CDR3 contains 12 residues. The CDR3 spells CASSLWRGGQYF. Here the CDR3 DNA reads TGTGCCAGCAGCCTCTGGCGAGGGGGCCAGTACTTC.